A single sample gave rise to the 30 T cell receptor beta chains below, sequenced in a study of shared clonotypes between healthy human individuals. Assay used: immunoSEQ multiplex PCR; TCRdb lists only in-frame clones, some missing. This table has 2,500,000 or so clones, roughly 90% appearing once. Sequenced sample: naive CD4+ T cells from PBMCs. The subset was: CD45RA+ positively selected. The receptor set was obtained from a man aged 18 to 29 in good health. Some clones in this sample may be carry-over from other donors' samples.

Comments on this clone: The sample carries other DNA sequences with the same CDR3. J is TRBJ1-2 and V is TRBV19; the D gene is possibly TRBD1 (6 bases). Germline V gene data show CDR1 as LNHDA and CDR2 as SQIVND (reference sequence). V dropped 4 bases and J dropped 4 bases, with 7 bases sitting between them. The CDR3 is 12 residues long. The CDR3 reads CASSRTAYGYTF. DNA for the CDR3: TGTGCCAGTAGTAGGACAGCCTATGGCTACACCTTC.

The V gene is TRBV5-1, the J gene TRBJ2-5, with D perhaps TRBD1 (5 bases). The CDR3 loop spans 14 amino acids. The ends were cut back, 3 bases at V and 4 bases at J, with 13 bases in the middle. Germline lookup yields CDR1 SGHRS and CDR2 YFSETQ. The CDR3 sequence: CASSSMDQGETQYF. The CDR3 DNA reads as TGCGCCAGCAGCTCCATGGACCAGGGAGAGACCCAGTACTTC.

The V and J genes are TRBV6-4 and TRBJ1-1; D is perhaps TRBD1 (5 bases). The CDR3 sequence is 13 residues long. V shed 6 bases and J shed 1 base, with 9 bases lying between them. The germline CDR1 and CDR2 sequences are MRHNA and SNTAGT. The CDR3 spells CASRLQENTEAFF. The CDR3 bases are TGTGCCAGCAGGTTACAGGAGAACACTGAAGCTTTCTTT.

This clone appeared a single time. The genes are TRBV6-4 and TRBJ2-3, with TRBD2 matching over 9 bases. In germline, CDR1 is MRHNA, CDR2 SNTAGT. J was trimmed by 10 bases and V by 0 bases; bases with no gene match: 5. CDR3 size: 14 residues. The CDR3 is CASSDSPSGAAQYF. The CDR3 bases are TGTGCCAGCAGTGACTCGCCTAGCGGGGCGGCGCAGTATTTT.

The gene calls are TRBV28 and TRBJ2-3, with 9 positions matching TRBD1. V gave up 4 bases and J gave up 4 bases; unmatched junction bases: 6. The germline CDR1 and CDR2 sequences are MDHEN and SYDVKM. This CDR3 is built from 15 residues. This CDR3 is CASSSWDREADTQYF. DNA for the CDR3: TGTGCCAGCAGTTCCTGGGACAGGGAGGCAGATACGCAGTATTTT.

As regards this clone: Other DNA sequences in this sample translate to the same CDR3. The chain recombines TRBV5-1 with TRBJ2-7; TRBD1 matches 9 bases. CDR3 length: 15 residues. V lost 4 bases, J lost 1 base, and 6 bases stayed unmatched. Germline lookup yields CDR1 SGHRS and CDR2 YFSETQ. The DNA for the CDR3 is TGCGCCAGCAGCCCAGGGACAGGGAGGTCCTACGAGCAGTACTTC. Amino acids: CASSPGTGRSYEQYF.

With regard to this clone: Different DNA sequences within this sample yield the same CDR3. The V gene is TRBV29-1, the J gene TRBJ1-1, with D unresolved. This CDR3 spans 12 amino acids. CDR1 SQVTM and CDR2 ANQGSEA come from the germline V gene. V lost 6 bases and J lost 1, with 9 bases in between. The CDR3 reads CSVRRGNTEAFF. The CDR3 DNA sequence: TGCAGCGTACGTAGAGGGAACACTGAAGCTTTCTTT.

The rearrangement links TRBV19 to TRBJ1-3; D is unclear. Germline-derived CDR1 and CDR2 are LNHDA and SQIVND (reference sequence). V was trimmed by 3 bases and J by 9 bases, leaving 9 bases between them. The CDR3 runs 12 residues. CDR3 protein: CASSIAPSTIYF. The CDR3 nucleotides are TGTGCCAGTAGTATCGCTCCATCCACCATATATTTT.

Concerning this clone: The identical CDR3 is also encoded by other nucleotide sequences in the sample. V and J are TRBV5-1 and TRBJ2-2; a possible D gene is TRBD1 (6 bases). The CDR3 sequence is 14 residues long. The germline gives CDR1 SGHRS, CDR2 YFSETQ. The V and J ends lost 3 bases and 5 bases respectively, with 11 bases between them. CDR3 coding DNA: TGCGCCAGCAGCTCCGGGACACCGACCGGGGAGCTGTTTTTT. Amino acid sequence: CASSSGTPTGELFF.

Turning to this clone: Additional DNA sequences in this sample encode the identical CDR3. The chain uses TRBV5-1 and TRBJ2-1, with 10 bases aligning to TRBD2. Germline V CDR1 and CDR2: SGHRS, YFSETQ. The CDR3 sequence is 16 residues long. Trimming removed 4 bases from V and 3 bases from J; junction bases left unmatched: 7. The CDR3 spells CASSLSGTSVYNEQFF. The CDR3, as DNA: TGCGCCAGCAGCCTGTCAGGGACTAGCGTCTACAATGAGCAGTTCTTC.

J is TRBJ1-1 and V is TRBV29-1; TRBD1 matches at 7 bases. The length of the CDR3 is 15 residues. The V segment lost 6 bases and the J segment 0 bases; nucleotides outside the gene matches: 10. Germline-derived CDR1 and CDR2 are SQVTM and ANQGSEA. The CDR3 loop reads CSVRGGANLNTEAFF. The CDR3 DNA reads TGCAGCGTCAGAGGGGGCGCCAACCTGAACACTGAAGCTTTCTTT.

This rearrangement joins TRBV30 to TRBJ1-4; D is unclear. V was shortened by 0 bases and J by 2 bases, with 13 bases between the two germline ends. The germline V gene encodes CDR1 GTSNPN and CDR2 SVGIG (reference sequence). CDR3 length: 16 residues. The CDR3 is CAWSVRLLGTNEKLFF. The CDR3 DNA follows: TGTGCCTGGAGTGTTCGGCTTTTAGGGACTAATGAAAAACTGTTTTTT.

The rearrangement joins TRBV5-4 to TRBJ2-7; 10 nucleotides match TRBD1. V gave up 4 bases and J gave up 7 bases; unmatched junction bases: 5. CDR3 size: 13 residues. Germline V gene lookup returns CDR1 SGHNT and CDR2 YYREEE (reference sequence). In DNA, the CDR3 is TGTGCCAGCAGCGGACAGGGGGTTAGGGAGCAGTACTTC. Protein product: CASSGQGVREQYF.

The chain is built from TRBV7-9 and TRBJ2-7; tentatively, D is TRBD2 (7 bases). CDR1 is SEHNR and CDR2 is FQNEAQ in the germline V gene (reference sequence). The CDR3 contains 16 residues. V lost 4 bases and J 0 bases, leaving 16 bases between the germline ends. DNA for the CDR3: TGTGCCAGCAGCTACCCCCAGAGGGGGGGCTCCTACGAGCAGTACTTC. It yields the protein CASSYPQRGGSYEQYF.

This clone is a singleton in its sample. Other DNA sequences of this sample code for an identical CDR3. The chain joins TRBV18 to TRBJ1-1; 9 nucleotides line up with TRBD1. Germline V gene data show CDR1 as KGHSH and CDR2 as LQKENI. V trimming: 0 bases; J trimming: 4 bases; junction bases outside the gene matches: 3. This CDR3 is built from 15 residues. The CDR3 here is CASSPPSGQGTEAFF. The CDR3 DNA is TGTGCCAGCTCACCACCGTCGGGACAGGGCACTGAAGCTTTCTTT. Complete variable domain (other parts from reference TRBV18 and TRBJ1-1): NAGVMQNPRHLVRRRGQEARLRCSPMKGHSHVYWYRQLPEEGLKFMVYLQKENIIDESGMPKERFSAEFPKEGPSILRIQQVVRGDSAAYFCASSPPSGQGTEAFFGQGTRLTVV.

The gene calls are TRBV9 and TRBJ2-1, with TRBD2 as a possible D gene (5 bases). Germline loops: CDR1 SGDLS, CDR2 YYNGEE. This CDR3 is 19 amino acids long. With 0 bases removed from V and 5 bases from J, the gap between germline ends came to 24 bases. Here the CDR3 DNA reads TGTGCCAGCAGCGTAGCTAATAGCGCTCAAAAGCTCTGGGACAATGAGCAGTTCTTC. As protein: CASSVANSAQKLWDNEQFF.

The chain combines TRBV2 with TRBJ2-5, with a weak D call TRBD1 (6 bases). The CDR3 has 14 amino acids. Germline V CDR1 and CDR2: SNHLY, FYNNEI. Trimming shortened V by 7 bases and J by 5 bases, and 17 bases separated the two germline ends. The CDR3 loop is CASKYSITGETQYF. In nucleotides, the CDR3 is TGTGCCAGCAAATACAGCATTACAGGGGAGACCCAGTACTTC.

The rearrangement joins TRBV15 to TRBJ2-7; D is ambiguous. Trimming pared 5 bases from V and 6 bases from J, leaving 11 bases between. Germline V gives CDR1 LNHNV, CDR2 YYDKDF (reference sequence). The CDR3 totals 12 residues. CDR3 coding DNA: TGTGCCACCAGCTCGGGTATGCGCGAGCAGTACTTC. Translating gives CATSSGMREQYF.

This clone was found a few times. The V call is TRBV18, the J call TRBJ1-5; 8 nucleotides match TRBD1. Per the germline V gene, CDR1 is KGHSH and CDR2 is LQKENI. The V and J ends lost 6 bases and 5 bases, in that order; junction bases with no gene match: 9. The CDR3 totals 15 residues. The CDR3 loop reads CASSPGGQAYQPQHF. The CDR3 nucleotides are TGTGCCAGCTCCCCCGGGGGACAGGCTTATCAGCCCCAGCATTTT.

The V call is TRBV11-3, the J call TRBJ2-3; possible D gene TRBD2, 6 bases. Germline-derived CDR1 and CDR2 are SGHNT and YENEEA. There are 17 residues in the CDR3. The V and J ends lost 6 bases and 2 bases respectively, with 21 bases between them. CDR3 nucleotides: TGTGCCAGCAGTTCCGGGTTGTTGCGGGACGACACAGATACGCAGTATTTT. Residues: CASSSGLLRDDTDTQYF.

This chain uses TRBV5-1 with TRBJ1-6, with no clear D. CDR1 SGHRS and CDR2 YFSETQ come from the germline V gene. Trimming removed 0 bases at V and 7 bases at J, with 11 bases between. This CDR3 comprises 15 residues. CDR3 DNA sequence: TGCGCCAGCAGCTTGGCTACGGGAGAAAATTCACCCCTCCACTTT. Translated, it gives CASSLATGENSPLHF. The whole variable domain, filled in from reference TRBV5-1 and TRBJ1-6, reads KAGVTQTPRYLIKTRGQQVTLSCSPISGHRSVSWYQQTPGQGLQFLFEYFSETQRNKGNFPGRFSGRQFSNSRSEMNVSTLELGDSALYLCASSLATGENSPLHFGNGTRLTVT.

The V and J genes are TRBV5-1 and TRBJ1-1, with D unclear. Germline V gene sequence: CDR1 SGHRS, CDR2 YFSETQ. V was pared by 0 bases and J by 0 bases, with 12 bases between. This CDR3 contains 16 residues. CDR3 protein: CASSLESWEMNTEAFF. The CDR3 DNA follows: TGCGCCAGCAGCTTGGAATCGTGGGAAATGAACACTGAAGCTTTCTTT.

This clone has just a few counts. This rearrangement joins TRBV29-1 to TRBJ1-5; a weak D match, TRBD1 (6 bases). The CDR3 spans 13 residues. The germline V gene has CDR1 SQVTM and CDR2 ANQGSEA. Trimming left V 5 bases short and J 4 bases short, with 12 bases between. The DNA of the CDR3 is TGCAGCGTTTCCGGGACATATAATCAGCCCCAGCATTTT. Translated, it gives CSVSGTYNQPQHF.

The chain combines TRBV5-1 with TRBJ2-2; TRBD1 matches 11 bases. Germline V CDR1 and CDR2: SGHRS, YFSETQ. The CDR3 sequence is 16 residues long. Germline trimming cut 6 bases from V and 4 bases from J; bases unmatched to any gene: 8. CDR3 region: CASNQGTGGTTGELFF. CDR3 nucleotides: TGCGCCAGCAATCAAGGGACAGGGGGAACCACCGGGGAGCTGTTTTTT.

In nucleotides, the CDR3 is TGTGCCAGCAGACGATACGAGCAGTACTTC. Translation gives CASRRYEQYF. The rearrangement links TRBV5-8 to TRBJ2-7; D is unclear. Germline CDR1 reads SGHTS; CDR2 reads YDEGEE. The CDR3 covers 10 residues. With 5 bases removed from V and 4 bases from J, the gap between germline ends came to 4 bases.

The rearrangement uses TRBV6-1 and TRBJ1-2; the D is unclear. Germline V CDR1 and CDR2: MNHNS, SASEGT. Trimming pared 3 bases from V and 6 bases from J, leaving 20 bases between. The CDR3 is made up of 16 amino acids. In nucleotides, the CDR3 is TGTGCCAGCAGTGAGATGGTGTCCTCCGAGTCGCATGGCTACACCTTC. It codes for CASSEMVSSESHGYTF.

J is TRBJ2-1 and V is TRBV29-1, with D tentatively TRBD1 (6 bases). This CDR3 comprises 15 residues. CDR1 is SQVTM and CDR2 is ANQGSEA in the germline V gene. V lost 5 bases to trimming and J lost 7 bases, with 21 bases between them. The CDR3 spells CSVPGPRGFGNEQFF. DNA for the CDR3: TGCAGCGTTCCCGGGCCAAGGGGGTTCGGGAATGAGCAGTTCTTC.

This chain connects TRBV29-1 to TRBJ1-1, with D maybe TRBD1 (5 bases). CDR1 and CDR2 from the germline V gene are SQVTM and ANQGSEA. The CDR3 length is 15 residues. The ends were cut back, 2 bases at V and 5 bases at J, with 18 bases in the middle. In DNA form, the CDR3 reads TGCAGCGTTGAACAGGGCACAGACTTCTCAACTGAAGCTTTCTTT. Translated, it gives CSVEQGTDFSTEAFF.

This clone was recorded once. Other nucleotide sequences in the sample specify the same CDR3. In DNA form, the CDR3 reads TGCAGCGTTAGGGGTGGGCAAGACACAGATACGCAGTATTTT. Translation gives CSVRGGQDTDTQYF. The chain joins TRBV29-1 to TRBJ2-3; possibly TRBD1 for D (5 bases). The V gene's germline CDR1 is SQVTM and CDR2 ANQGSEA. Trimming shortened V by 5 bases and J by 2 bases, and 14 bases separated the two germline ends. CDR3 length equals 14 residues.

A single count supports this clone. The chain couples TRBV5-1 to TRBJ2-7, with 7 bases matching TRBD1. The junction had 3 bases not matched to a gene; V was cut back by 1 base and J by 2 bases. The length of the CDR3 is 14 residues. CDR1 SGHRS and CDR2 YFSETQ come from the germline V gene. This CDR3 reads CASSLTGDAYEQYF. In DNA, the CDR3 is TGCGCCAGCAGCTTGACAGGGGATGCCTACGAGCAGTACTTC.